Each of the 15 T cell receptor beta chains below was sequenced from the same sample in a study of blood T cell repertoires in COVID-19 (dated by TCRdb to about 2020). The library was obtained by the immunoSEQ multiplex PCR assay. TCRdb's version of the immuneACCESS table is confined to in-frame rearrangements and falls short of the full clone set. An unresolved V gene accounts for under half of the shortfall where checked; the remainder is of unknown origin. This sample gives 110,000 or so clones in total; 85% to 90% of them show up just once. In total, the top ten clones hold approximately 1.1% of the sample. Sequenced: peripheral blood. These receptor sequences come from a human donor in a cohort sampled during active COVID-19.

The chain links TRBV5-1 to TRBJ2-3; 9 bases line up with TRBD2. V trimming: 0 bases; J trimming: 2 bases; junction bases outside the gene matches: 4. This CDR3 contains 16 residues. Germline-derived CDR1 and CDR2 are SGHRS and YFSETQ. CDR3 sequence reads: CASSLALAGNTDTQYF. CDR3 sequence (DNA): TGCGCCAGCAGCTTGGCCCTAGCGGGGAACACAGATACGCAGTATTTT.

This chain joins TRBV24-1 and TRBJ2-3; tentatively, D is TRBD1 (6 bases). With 0 bases removed from V and 1 base from J, the gap between germline ends came to 10 bases. CDR1 KGHDR and CDR2 SFDVKD come from the germline V gene. The CDR3 runs to 16 residues. The CDR3 sequence: CATSDLVAGGTDTQYF. In DNA, the CDR3 is TGTGCCACCAGTGATTTGGTAGCAGGGGGCACAGATACGCAGTATTTT.

The V gene is TRBV19, the J gene TRBJ1-4; 7 bases are shared with TRBD1. This CDR3 region has 14 residues. In germline, CDR1 is LNHDA, CDR2 SQIVND (reference sequence). The ends lost 5 bases at V and 4 bases at J; junction bases unmatched: 4. CDR3 nucleotides: TGTGCCAGTAGTTCGACAGGGCATAATGAAAAACTGTTTTTT. Its translation is CASSSTGHNEKLFF.

The V call is TRBV24-1, the J call TRBJ2-3; TRBD1 aligns across 8 bases. This CDR3 is built from 16 residues. J was trimmed by 3 bases and V by 5 bases; bases with no gene match: 9. The germline V gene encodes CDR1 KGHDR and CDR2 SFDVKD. CDR3 sequence (DNA): TGTGCCACCAGTGGTCCGGGACAGGCGGCTACAGATACGCAGTATTTT. Its protein is CATSGPGQAATDTQYF.

The chain is built from TRBV7-9 and TRBJ2-5; 8 bases are a match to TRBD1. Trimming removed 1 base from V and 1 base from J; junction bases left unmatched: 5. CDR1 and CDR2 from the germline V gene are SEHNR and FQNEAQ (reference sequence). CDR3 length: 16 amino acids. The CDR3 DNA follows: TGTGCCAGCAGCTTAGACAGGGGGGAAATCCAAGAGACCCAGTACTTC. Encoded protein: CASSLDRGEIQETQYF.

V and J are TRBV11-2 and TRBJ2-7, with 10 bases aligning to TRBD1. The V gene end was trimmed by 5 bases and the J gene end by 0 bases; junction bases not matched to a gene: 10. The CDR3 contains 17 residues. The germline gives CDR1 SGHAT, CDR2 FQNNGV. The CDR3 bases are TGTGCCAGCAGCCGGCGACACCGACAGGGGGCCTCCTACGAGCAGTACTTC. Residues: CASSRRHRQGASYEQYF. The whole variable domain, remainder taken from reference TRBV11-2 and TRBJ2-7, is EAGVAQSPRYKIIEKRQSVAFWCNPISGHATLYWYQQILGQGPKLLIQFQNNGVVDDSQLPKDRFSAERLKGVDSTLKIQPAKLEDSAVYLCASSRRHRQGASYEQYFGPGTRLTVT.

The rearrangement uses TRBV28 and TRBJ2-3, with 9 bases aligning to TRBD2. The trim removed 3 bases at V and 0 bases at J, leaving 4 bases unmatched. CDR3 length: 16 amino acids. From germline, CDR1 is MDHEN and CDR2 SYDVKM. The DNA for the CDR3 is TGTGCCAGCAGTTTGACTAGCGGACTTAGCACAGATACGCAGTATTTT. Translating it yields CASSLTSGLSTDTQYF.

The chain joins TRBV6-1 to TRBJ1-2, with D uncertain. The CDR3 contains 13 residues. The ends were cut back, 0 bases at V and 7 bases at J, with 9 bases in the middle. Germline V gene lookup returns CDR1 MNHNS and CDR2 SASEGT. The CDR3 sequence: CASSEARGGGYTF. The CDR3 DNA reads as TGTGCCAGCAGTGAAGCCCGAGGAGGTGGCTACACCTTC.

The chain is built from TRBV6-5 and TRBJ1-5; 7 nucleotides match TRBD1. CDR3 length: 15 amino acids. V was clipped by 6 bases and J by 4 bases; unmatched bases: 9. Germline V gives CDR1 MNHEY, CDR2 SVGAGI. The CDR3 DNA is TGTGCCAGCAGCCGCAGGGGGAGTAAGAATCAGCCCCAGCATTTT. Encoded protein: CASSRRGSKNQPQHF.

This clone was seen once. The chain carries TRBV5-8 and TRBJ1-5; D unresolved. The V end was cut by 4 bases, the J end by 6 bases, with 8 bases between. CDR1 SGHTS and CDR2 YDEGEE come from the germline V gene. The CDR3 sequence is 12 residues long. The DNA for the CDR3 is TGTGCCAGCAGCCCTCTCAGTCAGCCCCAGCATTTT. Protein sequence: CASSPLSQPQHF.

The genes are TRBV4-3 and TRBJ2-7; TRBD1 agrees at 9 bases. Germline CDR1 reads LGHNA; CDR2 reads YSLEER. The CDR3 extends over 15 amino acids. Trimming at V came to 3 bases and at J to 4 bases, leaving 7 bases not matched to a gene. The CDR3 loop reads CASSHTGTGTYEQYF. Here the CDR3 DNA reads TGCGCCAGCAGCCATACCGGGACAGGGACGTACGAGCAGTACTTC.

This clone was picked up one time. The chain is built from TRBV19 and TRBJ1-6; D perhaps matches TRBD1 (5 bases). The germline gives CDR1 LNHDA, CDR2 SQIVND (reference sequence). The V end was cut by 7 bases, the J end by 4 bases, with 5 bases between. The length of the CDR3 is 12 residues. The CDR3 bases are TGTGCCAGTAAGGGGTATAATTCACCCCTCCACTTT. Translation: CASKGYNSPLHF.

This chain uses TRBV19 with TRBJ2-4; 8 bases match TRBD1. V was pared by 1 base and J by 8 bases, with 7 bases of the junction left unmatched. The CDR3 runs to 15 residues. Germline V gives CDR1 LNHDA, CDR2 SQIVND (reference sequence). The CDR3 reads CASSIANNRGDIQYF. The CDR3 DNA reads TGTGCCAGTAGTATAGCCAACAACAGGGGGGACATTCAGTACTTC. The full variable domain, in which reference TRBV19 and TRBJ2-4 provide the parts outside the CDR3, is DGGITQSPKYLFRKEGQNVTLSCEQNLNHDAMYWYRQDPGQGLRLIYYSQIVNDFQKGDIAEGYSVSREKKESFPLTVTSAQKNPTAFYLCASSIANNRGDIQYFGAGTRLSVL.

In this sample, this clone turned up once. J is TRBJ1-5 and V is TRBV19, with 9 bases matching TRBD1. V was pared by 10 bases and J by 3 bases, with 10 bases of the junction left unmatched. Germline V gives CDR1 LNHDA, CDR2 SQIVND (reference sequence). The CDR3 spans 15 residues. The CDR3 reads CAIGQGTLYNQPQHF. The CDR3 DNA sequence: TGTGCCATAGGACAGGGGACGCTATACAATCAGCCCCAGCATTTT.

The chain joins TRBV3-1 (or the pseudogene TRBV3-2) to TRBJ2-5; TRBD2 matches 10 bases. The CDR3 consists of 14 residues. Unmatched junction bases numbered 2, after V lost 5 bases and J lost 2 bases. Per the germline V gene, CDR1 is LGHDT and CDR2 is YNNKEL (reference sequence). The DNA for the CDR3 is TGTGCCAGCAGCAAGCGGGGGGGGCAAGAGACCCAGTACTTC. Its protein product is CASSKRGGQETQYF.